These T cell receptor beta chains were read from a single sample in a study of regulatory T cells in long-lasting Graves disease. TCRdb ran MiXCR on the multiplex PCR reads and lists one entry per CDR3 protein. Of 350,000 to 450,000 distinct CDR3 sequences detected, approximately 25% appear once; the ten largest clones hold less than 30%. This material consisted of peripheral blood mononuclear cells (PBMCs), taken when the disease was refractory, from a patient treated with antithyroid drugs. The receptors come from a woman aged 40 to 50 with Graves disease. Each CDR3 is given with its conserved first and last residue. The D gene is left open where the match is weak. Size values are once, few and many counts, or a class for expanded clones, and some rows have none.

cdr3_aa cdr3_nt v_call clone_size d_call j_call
CASSQVTGANVLTF TGTGCCAGCAGCCAAGTTACCGGGGCCAACGTCCTGACTTTC TRBV3-1 - - TRBJ2-6
CASSGFRGGEQYF TGTGCCAGCAGTGGTTTTCGGGGCGGCGAGCAGTACTTC TRBV6-1 - - TRBJ2-7
CASSVLAGGRNTGELFF TGTGCCAGCAGCGTACTAGCGGGAGGGAGAAACACCGGGGAGCTGTTTTTT TRBV9 - TRBD2 TRBJ2-2
CSAEPWGEYGYTF TGCAGTGCGGAGCCCTGGGGGGAATATGGCTACACCTTC TRBV20-1 many - TRBJ1-2
CASSLAPLWGGTRRRSHKTGELFF TGTGCCAGCAGTTTAGCGCCCCTTTGGGGCGGGACTCGGCGGCGTTCCCATAAAACCGGGGAGCTGTTTTTT TRBV12-3/TRBV12-4 few - TRBJ2-2
CSVGGTANTGELFF TGCAGCGTGGGGGGGACAGCCAACACCGGGGAGCTGTTTTTT TRBV29-1 many - TRBJ2-2
CASSPSGFGETQYF TGCGCCAGCAGCCCCTCGGGGTTTGGAGAGACCCAGTACTTC TRBV5-1 few - TRBJ2-5
CASSPEGGRNTEAFF TGTGCCAGCAGTCCTGAAGGCGGCAGGAACACTGAAGCTTTCTTT TRBV6-1 many - TRBJ1-1
CASSSIRDRGPYEQYF TGTGCCAGCAGCTCGATTCGGGACAGGGGCCCCTACGAGCAGTACTTC TRBV11-2 many TRBD1 TRBJ2-7
CSAAAVDWDTEAFF TGCAGTGCCGCAGCGGTAGATTGGGACACTGAAGCTTTCTTT TRBV20-1 few - TRBJ1-1
CASTLRDFQPSSYNEQFF TGTGCCAGCACTCTGAGGGACTTTCAACCGAGCTCCTACAATGAGCAGTTCTTC TRBV28 many - TRBJ2-1
CASKRTGEYGEQYF TGCGCCAGCAAGAGGACTGGAGAGTATGGCGAGCAGTACTTC TRBV5-1 many - TRBJ2-7
CASSLFGQGNTGELFF TGTGCCAGCAGCTTATTCGGACAGGGGAACACCGGGGAGCTGTTTTTT TRBV7-6 few TRBD1 TRBJ2-2
CASKPGQATGELFF TGTGCCAGCAAACCCGGACAGGCCACCGGGGAGCTGTTTTTT TRBV28 many TRBD1 TRBJ2-2
CASSRDGYGYTF TGTGCCAGCAGCCGGGACGGTTATGGCTACACCTTC TRBV3-1 few - TRBJ1-2